The next 18 T cell receptor beta chains were all read from a single sample in a study of a mutant IDH1 vaccine in newly diagnosed glioma. Some clones are missing from TCRdb's copy, which holds only in-frame ones; the method was immunoSEQ multiplex PCR. The sample lists 50,000 to 60,000 clones; 75% to 85% were seen once. Their specific antigens are unknown. Time point noted: week 23, last vaccination. With topical imiquimod, each dose of the vaccine consisted of 300 ug of mutant IDH1 20-mer peptide. Sample: PBMCs, taken from a glioma patient whose treatment included an IDH1 peptide vaccine. The receptors shown here come from a man in his forties with glioma.

The chain carries TRBV29-1 and TRBJ2-2; 8 bases are shared with TRBD2. Trimming at V came to 3 bases and at J to 4 bases, leaving 7 bases not matched to a gene. CDR1 and CDR2 from the germline V gene are SQVTM and ANQGSEA. The length of the CDR3 is 15 residues. CDR3 nucleotides: TGCAGCGTTGATACCCGCGGGGGGACCACCGGGGAGCTGTTTTTT. Its translation: CSVDTRGGTTGELFF.

This clone has only one observation. V usage is TRBV29-1 and J usage is TRBJ1-2; unclear D gene. Looked up from germline, CDR1 is SQVTM and CDR2 is ANQGSEA. Between the trimmed V and J ends, which lost 6 bases and 5 bases, there was a span of 16 bases. The CDR3 consists of 13 residues. For the CDR3, the DNA is TGCAGCGTGCTTGCCCAATCGGGGTATGGCTACACCTTC. It specifies CSVLAQSGYGYTF.

Only a few counts were recorded for this clone. This chain connects TRBV6-6 to TRBJ2-7; TRBD2 matches 7 bases. After removal of 2 bases from V and 5 bases from J, the junction contained 3 bases not matched to a gene. The CDR3 length is 13 residues. Germline-derived CDR1 and CDR2 are MNHNY and SVGAGI (reference sequence). CDR3 DNA sequence: TGTGCCAGCAGTTACGGGAGGGCCGACGAGCAGTACTTC. Translating gives CASSYGRADEQYF.

CDR3 sequence (DNA): TGCGCCAGCAGTGATCCTCGACAGGGGCAGCCGACTTTCTTT. Translating it yields CASSDPRQGQPTFF. This rearrangement joins TRBV10-1 to TRBJ1-1; 8 bases line up with TRBD1. This CDR3 spans 14 amino acids. Looked up from germline, CDR1 is WNHNN and CDR2 is SYGVQD (reference sequence). V gave up 3 bases and J gave up 12 bases; unmatched junction bases: 12.

The chain recombines TRBV2 with TRBJ2-7; weak D call: TRBD2 (5 bases). CDR3 length equals 14 residues. The germline CDR1 and CDR2 sequences are SNHLY and FYNNEI. The V and J ends lost 7 bases and 7 bases respectively, with 20 bases between them. This CDR3 is CASTLIPLTGEQYF. In nucleotides, the CDR3 is TGTGCCAGCACCCTCATCCCCCTCACGGGGGAGCAGTACTTC. The entire variable domain, with the rest obtained from reference TRBV2 and TRBJ2-7, is as follows: EPEVTQTPSHQVTQMGQEVILRCVPISNHLYFYWYRQILGQKVEFLVSFYNNEISEKSEIFDDQFSVERPDGSNFTLKIRSTKLEDSAMYFCASTLIPLTGEQYFGPGTRLTVT.

Notes on this clone: Different DNA sequences within this sample yield the same CDR3. The genes are TRBV6-5 and TRBJ2-1, with TRBD2 matching 8 bases. V lost 5 bases, J lost 4 bases, and 7 bases stayed unmatched. Germline V gene sequence: CDR1 MNHEY, CDR2 SVGAGI. The CDR3 is 15 amino acids. The CDR3 DNA sequence: TGTGCCAGCAGTCCCACTAGCGGAGATTACAATGAGCAGTTCTTC. Protein product: CASSPTSGDYNEQFF.

The chain recombines TRBV5-6 with TRBJ1-4; TRBD1 is a possible D gene (6 bases). This CDR3 is 18 amino acids long. V dropped 4 bases and J dropped 2 bases, with 21 bases sitting between them. CDR1 is SGHDT, CDR2 YYEEEE, per germline. The CDR3 region has the DNA TGTGCCAGCAGCCTTCTCGGACAGCAGTCCGGGACTAATGAAAAACTGTTTTTT. This codes for CASSLLGQQSGTNEKLFF.

This clone appeared a single time. Written as DNA, the CDR3 is TGTGCCAGCAGCTTTGGTGATGGCTACACCTTC. Its translation is CASSFGDGYTF. The J gene is TRBJ1-2, the V gene TRBV5-4; D unclear. Trimming cost V 2 bases and J 6 bases, with 5 bases left between them. The CDR3 covers 11 residues. The germline CDR1 and CDR2 sequences are SGHNT and YYREEE (reference sequence).

V is TRBV30 and J is TRBJ2-7; D tentatively reads TRBD1 or TRBD2 (5 bases each). V lost 0 bases and J lost 6, with 15 bases in between. The CDR3 has 14 amino acids. The germline V gene has CDR1 GTSNPN and CDR2 SVGIG (reference sequence). CDR3 region: CAWSVSRGRSEQYF. The CDR3 region has the DNA TGTGCCTGGAGTGTATCACGGGGCAGGTCCGAGCAGTACTTC. The variable domain in full, with the rest retrieved from reference TRBV30 and TRBJ2-7, is SQTIHQWPATLVQPVGSPLSLECTVEGTSNPNLYWYRQAAGRGLQLLFYSVGIGQISSEVPQNLSASRPQDRQFILSSKKLLLSDSGFYLCAWSVSRGRSEQYFGPGTRLTVT.

CDR3 coding DNA: TGTGCCAGTAGTATAGAAAACGGGGGGCCCTCCTACAATGAGCAGTTCTTC. Its protein is CASSIENGGPSYNEQFF. The chain couples TRBV19 to TRBJ2-1, with D perhaps matching TRBD2 (7 bases). Trimming removed 0 bases at V and 0 bases at J, with 12 bases between. Germline V CDR1 and CDR2: LNHDA, SQIVND (reference sequence). The CDR3 consists of 17 residues.

V usage is TRBV7-5 and J usage is TRBJ1-5; TRBD1, the table's D call, was not compared with the DNA. TRBV7-5 is marked as a pseudogene. The CDR3 consists of 14 residues. This CDR3 reads CVRSSGQLNQPQHF. The DNA of the CDR3 is TGTGTCAGAAGCTCCGGACAGCTAAATCAGCCCCAGCATTTT.

Here the CDR3 reads CASSTLNTQYF. Here the CDR3 DNA reads TGTGCCAGCAGCACCCTTAATACGCAGTATTTT. The chain couples TRBV7-9 to TRBJ2-3; no reliable D call. The CDR3 is made up of 11 amino acids. With 5 bases removed from V and 7 bases from J, the gap between germline ends came to 7 bases. Germline assignment: CDR1 SEHNR and CDR2 FQNEAQ (reference sequence).

This clone came up a few times. V and J are TRBV19 and TRBJ1-5; 8 positions match TRBD1. With V trimmed by 8 bases and J by 7 bases, 10 bases remained unmatched. The CDR3 consists of 14 residues. Germline assignment: CDR1 LNHDA and CDR2 SQIVND (reference sequence). CDR3 loop: CASGERQGLQPQHF. In nucleotides, the CDR3 is TGTGCCAGTGGCGAGCGACAGGGGTTGCAGCCCCAGCATTTT.

The chain joins TRBV6-5 to TRBJ1-1; D gene unclear. Trimming pared 1 base from V and 5 bases from J, leaving 14 bases between. Germline V gene data show CDR1 as MNHEY and CDR2 as SVGAGI. The CDR3 sequence is 15 residues long. The CDR3 DNA reads TGTGCCAGCAGTTACTTGGCCTCTGGGAGGACTGAAGCTTTCTTT. This gives the protein CASSYLASGRTEAFF.

The chain is built from TRBV5-1 and TRBJ1-3; maybe TRBD1 (5 bases). Trimming stripped 7 bases from V and 3 bases from J, with 17 bases between. The CDR3 loop spans 15 amino acids. Germline loops: CDR1 SGHRS, CDR2 YFSETQ. CDR3 sequence (DNA): TGCGCCAGCCGCCGCATCGGGGGTCTTGGAAACACCATATATTTT. Protein product: CASRRIGGLGNTIYF. The whole variable domain, filled in from reference TRBV5-1 and TRBJ1-3, reads KAGVTQTPRYLIKTRGQQVTLSCSPISGHRSVSWYQQTPGQGLQFLFEYFSETQRNKGNFPGRFSGRQFSNSRSEMNVSTLELGDSALYLCASRRIGGLGNTIYFGEGSWLTVV.

This chain links TRBV4-1 with TRBJ2-7; TRBD1 matches at 9 bases. After removal of 4 bases from V and 7 bases from J, the junction contained 14 bases not matched to a gene. CDR3 length: 16 amino acids. Germline V gene lookup returns CDR1 MGHRA and CDR2 YSYEKL. CDR3 nucleotides: TGCGCCAGCAGCCGGTCCGGGACAGGGATAATAGGGGAGCAGTACTTC. Translating gives CASSRSGTGIIGEQYF.

The chain couples TRBV30 to TRBJ1-6; 8 nucleotides align to TRBD1. Germline V gene sequence: CDR1 GTSNPN, CDR2 SVGIG (reference sequence). The CDR3 runs 13 residues. The V gene end was trimmed by 8 bases and the J gene end by 7 bases; junction bases not matched to a gene: 7. The CDR3 protein is CAGQGGGNSPLHF. CDR3 nucleotide sequence: TGTGCCGGACAGGGTGGTGGAAATTCACCCCTCCACTTT.

V usage is TRBV5-6 and J usage is TRBJ2-2; 10 bases agree with TRBD1. After removal of 1 base from V and 5 bases from J, the junction contained 5 bases not matched to a gene. CDR1 and CDR2 from the germline V gene are SGHDT and YYEEEE. The CDR3 totals 16 residues. This CDR3 is CASSLWDRGQTGELFF. Here the CDR3 DNA reads TGTGCCAGCAGCTTGTGGGACAGGGGACAGACCGGGGAGCTGTTTTTT.